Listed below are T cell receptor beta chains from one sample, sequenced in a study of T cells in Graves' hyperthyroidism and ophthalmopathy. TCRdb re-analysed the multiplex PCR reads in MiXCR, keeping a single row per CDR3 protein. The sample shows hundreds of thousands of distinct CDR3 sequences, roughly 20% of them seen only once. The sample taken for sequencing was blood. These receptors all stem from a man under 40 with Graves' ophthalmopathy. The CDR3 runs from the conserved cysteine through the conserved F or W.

CASSVAGTYEQYF	TRBV7-8	TRBJ2-7
CASSLDSRESYEQYF	TRBV5-1	TRBJ2-7
CAWSPAETGSYEQYF	TRBV30	TRBJ2-7
CASSPIRAQNSPLHF	TRBV28	TRBJ1-6
CASSYGVAGGPGVEQFF	TRBV6-1	TRBJ2-1
CASRTSWNSPLHF	TRBV28	TRBJ1-6
CASSPSTVRRTGELFF	TRBV28	TRBJ2-2
CASSQADTQYF	TRBV3-1	TRBJ2-3
CASSFGQGGPQETQYF	TRBV28	TRBJ2-5
CASSARVIDYGYTF	TRBV2	TRBJ1-2
CASSPASGRVSDTQYF	TRBV7-3	TRBJ2-3
CACRHRRRAEAFF	TRBV30	TRBJ1-1
CASSPRGSWGIYNEQFF	TRBV4-1	TRBJ2-1
CASSLGTGVAAFF	TRBV13	TRBJ1-1
CASSLRLAGEADTQYF	TRBV18	TRBJ2-3
CSARGGNQPQHF	TRBV20-1	TRBJ1-5
CAWSVRGGSTDTQYF	TRBV30	TRBJ2-3
CASSPSEVSGANVLTF	TRBV18	TRBJ2-6
CASSLETSFDTQYF	TRBV18	TRBJ2-3
CASTGSGNTIYF	TRBV12-3/TRBV12-4	TRBJ1-3
CASSGTGLGSYNEQFF	TRBV5-1	TRBJ2-1
CASSIQPRGQNTEAFF	TRBV5-1	TRBJ1-1
CASRNSGAPGNTIYF	TRBV3-1	TRBJ1-3
CASSFLFGEGTYEQYF	TRBV7-9	TRBJ2-7
CASSFGQGGQYF	TRBV7-8	TRBJ2-7